This T cell receptor (beta chain) was found in a study of cytomegalovirus exposure and HLA in healthy donors. At the level of the study: A prior analysis found more than 90 million unique TCR beta sequences from around 180 million T cells. General study findings and limits: The authors considered a cluster of highly shared sequence variants likely to be a sequencing artifact.

Vbeta (60) and Jbeta (13) primers were used in the PCR. This table comes from immunoSEQ multiplex PCR, and its TCRdb copy is limited to in-frame clones, with some not included. Counted here are tens of thousands of clones, less than 80% occurring once; the ten biggest clones make up 5.5% to 6.5%. Details on this clone: No antigen is known for it.

The TCR was taken from a boy aged 5 to 17 in good health and CMV-seropositive. The sample was PBMCs.

CDR3 sequence reads: CASSAHRGISPLHF. CDR3 sequence (DNA): TGTGCCAGCAGCGCCCACAGGGGAATCTCACCCCTCCACTTT. The rearrangement uses TRBV9 and TRBJ1-6; 7 bases line up with TRBD1. CDR1 is SGDLS and CDR2 is YYNGEE in the germline V gene. This CDR3 spans 14 amino acids. V lost 3 bases, J lost 10 bases, and 7 bases stayed unmatched.